A single sample gave rise to the 30 T cell receptor beta chains below, sequenced in a study of T cell clonotyping in hematopoietic cell transplantation. The assay was immunoSEQ multiplex PCR, and TCRdb's table has in-frame clones only and misses some. The data hold 13,000 or so clones, with roughly 92% observed a single time. The specimen was PBMCs, collected 100 days after allogeneic stem cell transplant. All receptors derive from a female patient aged 50-59 years who had an allogeneic stem cell transplant from an unrelated donor, so the T cells may come from the graft donor. Some clones in this sample may be carry-over from other donors' samples.

Judged by abundance, this clone is medium-sized (0.01 to 0.1%). DNA for the CDR3: TGTGCCAGCAGCCCGCATAACTACGAGCAGTACTTC. Its translation is CASSPHNYEQYF. The chain couples TRBV14 to TRBJ2-7; no firm D call. V was pared by 4 bases and J by 3 bases, with 7 bases between. The CDR3 spans 12 residues. In germline, CDR1 is SGHDN, CDR2 FVKESK.

The CDR3 region is CASSRQGGSGNTIYF. The CDR3 DNA sequence: TGTGCCAGTAGTCGACAGGGCGGATCTGGAAACACCATATATTTT. V usage is TRBV19 and J usage is TRBJ1-3; 7 bases fit TRBD1. The CDR3 runs 15 residues. Germline V CDR1 and CDR2: LNHDA, SQIVND (reference sequence). Losses at the gene ends were 5 bases for V and 1 base for J; bases not matched to a gene: 5.

The chain carries TRBV6-5 and TRBJ2-7; D remains ambiguous. The CDR3 spans 14 residues. V was pared by 4 bases and J by 0 bases, with 10 bases between. Germline values: CDR1 MNHEY, CDR2 SVGAGI. DNA of the CDR3: TGTGCCAGCAGTTCAATGACGGGCTCCTACGAGCAGTACTTC. Amino acid sequence: CASSSMTGSYEQYF.

Of note for this clone: A junction end diverges from the germline sequence, so it may reflect a read error. The chain has TRBV9 and TRBJ2-5, with 7 bases lining up with TRBD1. The CDR3 sequence is 15 residues long. CDR1 is SGDLS and CDR2 is YYNGEE in the germline V gene. The DNA for the CDR3 is TGTGCCGGCAGCGTAGTGGGACAGTTACAAGAGACCCAGTACTTC. It is translated as CAGSVVGQLQETQYF.

The V gene is TRBV18, the J gene TRBJ1-4, with a tentative D call TRBD1 (5 bases). The germline gives CDR1 KGHSH, CDR2 LQKENI. The CDR3 spans 16 residues. V gave up 6 bases and J gave up 2 bases, with 16 bases separating them. The CDR3 region has the DNA TGTGCCAGCTCCCCGACCGGGACCACCACTAATGAAAAACTGTTTTTT. It specifies CASSPTGTTTNEKLFF.

This clone came up once. The rearrangement uses TRBV19 and TRBJ1-2; 7 nucleotides agree with TRBD1. The length of the CDR3 is 17 residues. CDR1 is LNHDA, CDR2 SQIVND, per germline (reference sequence). The junction had 18 bases not matched to a gene; V was cut back by 8 bases and J by 3 bases. The CDR3 DNA is TGTGCCAGTCGTGAGACAGGGAGGTCAGGTTCGGACTATGGCTACACCTTC. This gives the protein CASRETGRSGSDYGYTF.

The chain has TRBV19 and TRBJ1-1; maybe TRBD1 (6 bases). V was pared by 3 bases and J by 5 bases, with 13 bases between. CDR1 is LNHDA and CDR2 is SQIVND in the germline V gene (reference sequence). This CDR3 contains 14 residues. This CDR3 is CASSIGGAMTEAFF. DNA of the CDR3: TGTGCCAGTAGTATTGGGGGGGCTATGACTGAAGCTTTCTTT.

V gene TRBV6-5 combines with J gene TRBJ1-1, with D possibly TRBD1 on 6 matching bases. CDR1 is MNHEY and CDR2 is SVGAGI in the germline V gene. The CDR3 is 14 residues long. V was trimmed by 6 bases and J by 0 bases, leaving 11 bases between them. DNA of the CDR3: TGTGCCAGCAGGTGGACAGCTATGAACACTGAAGCTTTCTTT. Translation: CASRWTAMNTEAFF.

The chain links TRBV2 to TRBJ1-2; D is undetermined. Germline CDR1 and CDR2: SNHLY and FYNNEI. Trimming stripped 4 bases from V and 5 bases from J, with 11 bases between. CDR3 length: 13 residues. The CDR3 DNA reads as TGTGCCAGCAGTGGGGCAGACGGATATGGCTACACCTTC. It translates to CASSGADGYGYTF.

The chain recombines TRBV27 with TRBJ2-7; 10 positions match TRBD2. The V segment lost 6 bases and the J segment 2 bases; nucleotides outside the gene matches: 4. The CDR3 contains 14 residues. The germline V gene encodes CDR1 MNHEY and CDR2 SMNVEV (reference sequence). CDR3 amino acids: CASRLAGSPYEQYF. The CDR3 DNA reads as TGTGCCAGCAGACTAGCGGGGAGCCCCTACGAGCAGTACTTC.

V usage is TRBV5-1 and J usage is TRBJ1-2; the D is unclear. This CDR3 comprises 15 residues. CDR1 is SGHRS and CDR2 is YFSETQ in the germline V gene. Trimming removed 0 bases from V and 3 bases from J, with 12 bases in between. CDR3 in amino acids: CASSLATNLDYGYTF. The CDR3, as DNA: TGCGCCAGCAGCTTGGCGACAAATTTAGACTATGGCTACACCTTC.

The CDR3 sequence is CASSLGGQPMREQYF. DNA of the CDR3: TGTGCCAGCAGCTTAGGGGGACAGCCTATGCGGGAGCAGTACTTC. The chain employs TRBV7-8 and TRBJ2-7; 7 bases agree with TRBD1. Germline V gives CDR1 SGHVS, CDR2 FQNEAQ. Germline trimming cut 1 base from V and 7 bases from J; bases unmatched to any gene: 10. CDR3 length: 15 residues.

This clone appeared a single time. This chain joins TRBV29-1 and TRBJ1-4; 10 bases are shared with TRBD1. Germline trimming cut 7 bases from V and 6 bases from J; bases unmatched to any gene: 8. This CDR3 region has 14 residues. CDR1 is SQVTM, CDR2 ANQGSEA, per germline. In DNA form, the CDR3 reads TGCAGCGGTCGCCGGGGGACAGGGGATGAAAAACTGTTTTTT. This encodes CSGRRGTGDEKLFF. Complete variable domain (other parts from reference TRBV29-1 and TRBJ1-4): SAVISQKPSRDICQRGTSLTIQCQVDSQVTMMFWYRQQPGQSLTLIATANQGSEATYESGFVIDKFPISRPNLTFSTLTVSNMSPEDSSIYLCSGRRGTGDEKLFFGSGTQLSVL.

V and J are TRBV7-2 and TRBJ2-5; D possibly corresponds to TRBD1 (6 bases). The CDR3 is made up of 14 amino acids. Trimming took off 3 bases at V and 4 bases at J, with 12 bases between the two ends. Germline CDR1 SGHTA, CDR2 FQGNSA. This chain's CDR3 is CASSFSQGLETQYF. As DNA, the CDR3 is TGTGCCAGCAGCTTTAGTCAGGGGCTAGAGACCCAGTACTTC. Full variable domain (missing parts from reference TRBV7-2 and TRBJ2-5): GAGVSQSPSNKVTEKGKDVELRCDPISGHTALYWYRQSLGQGLEFLIYFQGNSAPDKSGLPSDRFSAERTGGSVSTLTIQRTQQEDSAVYLCASSFSQGLETQYFGPGTRLLVL.

In nucleotides, the CDR3 is TGTGCCAGTAGTATGAGGACAGGAACAAATTCACCCCTCCACTTT. Its translation: CASSMRTGTNSPLHF. The chain has TRBV19 and TRBJ1-6; 7 bases are shared with TRBD1. Germline lookup yields CDR1 LNHDA and CDR2 SQIVND (reference sequence). The CDR3 spans 15 residues. Trimming took 3 bases from V and 7 from J; bases not matched to a gene: 6.

The CDR3 sequence is CASSILPGQANTEAFF. The CDR3 nucleotides read TGCGCCAGCAGCATATTACCGGGACAGGCGAACACTGAAGCTTTCTTT. This chain uses TRBV5-1 with TRBJ1-1, with TRBD1 identical over 8 bases. V lost 4 bases to trimming and J lost 1 base; unmatched junction nucleotides: 9. From germline, CDR1 is SGHRS and CDR2 YFSETQ. This CDR3 region has 16 residues.

The chain uses TRBV6-5 and TRBJ2-7; D is uncertain. The germline V and J ends were trimmed by 0 bases and 0 bases, with 9 bases remaining between them. The germline CDR1 and CDR2 sequences are MNHEY and SVGAGI. CDR3 length equals 15 residues. The CDR3 coding sequence is TGTGCCAGCAGTTACTCTTGGGCGGACTCCTACGAGCAGTACTTC. It yields the protein CASSYSWADSYEQYF.

The CDR3 sequence: CARSRGTGKLDEQYF. In DNA, the CDR3 is TGTGCCAGAAGCCGAGGGACAGGCAAGCTGGACGAGCAGTACTTC. This sequence joins TRBV5-3 and TRBJ2-7, with 8 bases that match TRBD1. TRBV5-3 is marked as an open reading frame, function uncertain. Trimming removed 4 bases from V and 5 bases from J; junction bases left unmatched: 11. The CDR3 has 15 residues.

The chain employs TRBV12-5 and TRBJ1-1; D remains unclear. Germline V CDR1 and CDR2: LGHNT, FRNRAP. The CDR3 is 16 amino acids. Trimming pared 7 bases from V and 2 bases from J, leaving 20 bases between. CDR3 sequence reads: CASALVVVARNTEAFF. The CDR3 bases are TGTGCTAGTGCCCTTGTAGTGGTTGCGCGAAACACTGAAGCTTTCTTT.

This chain joins TRBV5-4 and TRBJ2-2; D possibly corresponds to TRBD1 (6 bases). Trimming left V 4 bases short and J 6 bases short, with 22 bases between. The germline V gene has CDR1 SGHNT and CDR2 YYREEE (reference sequence). This CDR3 has 17 residues. Here the CDR3 DNA reads TGTGCCAGCAGCGAAACTCCGGGACATGGGCGTTCCGGGGAGCTGTTTTTT. Residues: CASSETPGHGRSGELFF.

V gene TRBV14 combines with J gene TRBJ1-4, with TRBD1 matching over 10 bases. Germline lookup yields CDR1 SGHDN and CDR2 FVKESK. This CDR3 region has 15 residues. J gave up 10 bases and V 1 base, and 6 bases lay outside the gene matches. The CDR3 DNA reads as TGTGCCAGCAGCCAAGGAAGGGACAGGGGCTCAAAACTGTTTTTT. This codes for CASSQGRDRGSKLFF.

The V call is TRBV6-6, the J call TRBJ1-4; TRBD1 might be the D (5 bases). Germline values: CDR1 MNHNY, CDR2 SVGAGI (reference sequence). The CDR3 is 15 residues long. Trimming removed 3 bases from V and 2 bases from J, with 10 bases in between. CDR3 sequence: CASSYPAGTNEKLFF. The CDR3 DNA reads as TGTGCCAGCAGTTATCCCGCAGGGACTAATGAAAAACTGTTTTTT.

The CDR3 region is CASSGRVRADYGYTF. The CDR3 DNA sequence: TGTGCCAGCAGCGGAAGGGTACGGGCTGACTATGGCTACACCTTC. The V call is TRBV9, the J call TRBJ1-2, with D hard to call. The V and J ends lost 3 bases and 3 bases respectively, with 15 bases between them. The CDR3 spans 15 residues. Germline CDR1 and CDR2: SGDLS and YYNGEE.

The chain recombines TRBV7-8 with TRBJ1-5; no clear D. V was cut by 1 base and J by 9 bases, with 13 bases left in between. CDR1 is SGHVS, CDR2 FQNEAQ, per germline. The CDR3 runs 14 residues. The DNA for the CDR3 is TGTGCCAGCAGCTTAGAGGCGAAACTTGCGCCCCAGCATTTT. It is translated as CASSLEAKLAPQHF.

The rearrangement joins TRBV5-1 to TRBJ2-3; 10 bases are shared with TRBD2. Germline V gene lookup returns CDR1 SGHRS and CDR2 YFSETQ. The J segment lost 2 bases and the V segment lost 0 bases, leaving 15 bases of the junction unmatched. This CDR3 contains 20 residues. The CDR3 loop is CASSLARLAGAGPHTDTQYF. The DNA for the CDR3 is TGCGCCAGCAGCTTGGCCCGGCTAGCGGGAGCAGGACCTCACACAGATACGCAGTATTTT.

The rearrangement uses TRBV14 and TRBJ2-3; no definite D call. The germline CDR1 and CDR2 sequences are SGHDN and FVKESK. The ends were cut back, 1 base at V and 5 bases at J, with 7 bases in the middle. The CDR3 is 13 residues long. CDR3 residues: CASSQVIGDTQYF. CDR3 coding DNA: TGTGCCAGCAGCCAAGTGATAGGAGATACGCAGTATTTT.

The V and J genes are TRBV7-2 and TRBJ1-4; 7 bases agree with TRBD1. Germline CDR1 SGHTA, CDR2 FQGNSA. CDR3 length: 14 amino acids. J was trimmed by 8 bases and V by 5 bases; bases with no gene match: 8. CDR3 region: CASSPNRGGEKLFF. The DNA of the CDR3 is TGTGCCAGCAGCCCAAACAGGGGAGGGGAAAAACTGTTTTTT.

In its sample, this clone was seen once. The chain has TRBV6-1 and TRBJ2-1; D ambiguous. CDR3 length: 12 amino acids. The germline CDR1 and CDR2 sequences are MNHNS and SASEGT. Trimming removed 8 bases at V and 8 bases at J, with 13 bases between. CDR3 sequence: CASRPPTDEQFF. In DNA form, the CDR3 reads TGTGCCAGCCGTCCCCCGACGGATGAGCAGTTCTTC.

The rearrangement joins TRBV5-1 to TRBJ1-1; D unresolved. Germline V gives CDR1 SGHRS, CDR2 YFSETQ. V was pared by 0 bases and J by 4 bases, with 4 bases between. This CDR3 has 12 amino acids. CDR3 sequence (DNA): TGCGCCAGCAGCTTGGGGGCCACTGAAGCTTTCTTT. This codes for CASSLGATEAFF.

This clone was observed a single time. This chain joins TRBV16 and TRBJ1-6; a weak D match, TRBD1 (5 bases). Per the germline V gene, CDR1 is KGHSY and CDR2 is FQNENV. Trimming stripped 4 bases from V and 6 bases from J, with 13 bases between. This CDR3 is built from 15 residues. CDR3 sequence (DNA): TGTGCCAGCAGCCGGAATGGGGGTTCTAATTCACCCCTCCACTTT. This encodes CASSRNGGSNSPLHF.